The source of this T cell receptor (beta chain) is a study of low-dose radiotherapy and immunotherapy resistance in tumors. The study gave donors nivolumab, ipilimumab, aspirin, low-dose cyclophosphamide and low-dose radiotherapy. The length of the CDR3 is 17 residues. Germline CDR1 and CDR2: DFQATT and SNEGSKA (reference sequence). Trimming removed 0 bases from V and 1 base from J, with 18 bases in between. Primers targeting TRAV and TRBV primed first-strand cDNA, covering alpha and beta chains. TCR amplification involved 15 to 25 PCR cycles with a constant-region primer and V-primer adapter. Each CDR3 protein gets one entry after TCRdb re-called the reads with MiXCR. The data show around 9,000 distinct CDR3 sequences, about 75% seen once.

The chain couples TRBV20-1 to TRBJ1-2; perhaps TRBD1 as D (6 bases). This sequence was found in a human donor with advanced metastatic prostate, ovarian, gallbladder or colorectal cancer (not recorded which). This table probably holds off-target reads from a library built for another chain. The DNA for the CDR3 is TGCAGTGCTAGAGATCTCGGGTTCCAGGGGATTAACTATGGCTACACCTTC. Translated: CSARDLGFQGINYGYTF.